These 22 T cell receptor beta chains share one sample of origin, sequenced in a study of post-analysis software for immune sequencing data. Overall study findings and caveats: TRBV5-6, TRBV5-1 and TRBV20-1 were among 4 or 5 TRBV segments more frequent in patients than controls.

Unique molecular identifiers tagged the TCR beta cDNA libraries. TCRdb redid the calling of the PCR reads with MiXCR, one entry per CDR3 protein. The table shows approximately 690,000 distinct CDR3 sequences, with 55% to 60% occurring only once. These receptors are not linked to any known antigen. The sample consisted of blood. All receptors come from a girl between 2 and 10 years old with multiple sclerosis.

V usage is TRBV30 and J usage is TRBJ2-1; D is unresolved. V dropped 0 bases and J dropped 6 bases, with 3 bases sitting between them. Germline-derived CDR1 and CDR2 are GTSNPN and SVGIG (reference sequence). The CDR3 covers 11 residues. In DNA form, the CDR3 reads TGTGCCTGGAGTGTCCCCAATGAGCAGTTCTTC. Its protein is CAWSVPNEQFF.

As DNA, the CDR3 is TGTGCCATCAGTGAGTCGGCAGGAGGCCCTTACGAGCAGTACTTC. Translation: CAISESAGGPYEQYF. V is TRBV10-3 and J is TRBJ2-7, with D maybe TRBD2 (5 bases). The germline V and J ends were trimmed by 0 bases and 4 bases, with 13 bases remaining between them. This CDR3 spans 15 amino acids. CDR1 is ENHRY, CDR2 SYGVKD, per germline.

The CDR3 DNA follows: TGCAGTGCTAGAGGGACAGGGGAGTTCTACGAGCAGTACTTC. Protein: CSARGTGEFYEQYF. The J gene is TRBJ2-5, the V gene TRBV20-1, with 9 bases identical to TRBD1. With the DNA end fitting TRBJ2-7 better, the J assignment may be wrong. The CDR3 runs 14 residues. Germline-derived CDR1 and CDR2 are DFQATT and SNEGSKA (reference sequence).

The chain combines TRBV27 with TRBJ2-1; 8 nucleotides line up with TRBD2. Germline CDR1 reads MNHEY; CDR2 reads SMNVEV (reference sequence). Trimming at V came to 5 bases and at J to 2 bases, leaving 5 bases not matched to a gene. The CDR3 spans 15 residues. The CDR3, as DNA: TGTGCCAGCAGTCCAAGCGGGAGTCCCTACAATGAGCAGTTCTTC. The encoded protein is CASSPSGSPYNEQFF.

This clonotype was seen more than once but under ten times. V usage is TRBV5-5 and J usage is TRBJ2-7; possibly TRBD2 for D (6 bases). Germline-derived CDR1 and CDR2 are SGHKS and YYEKEE (reference sequence). CDR3 size: 13 residues. Trimming removed 1 base at V and 3 bases at J, with 8 bases between. The CDR3 DNA follows: TGTGCCAGCAGCTTGCGGGAGCACTACGAGCAGTACTTC. Translating gives CASSLREHYEQYF.

This sequence joins TRBV7-8 and TRBJ2-7; D gene ambiguous. Trimming cost V 5 bases and J 7 bases, with 12 bases left between them. There are 12 residues in the CDR3. Germline V CDR1 and CDR2: SGHVS, FQNEAQ. In DNA form, the CDR3 reads TGTGCCAGCAGCCTCGACCTCGGGGAGCAGTACTTC. As protein: CASSLDLGEQYF.

This CDR3 is CASSPHRGLVNTGELFF. The CDR3 region has the DNA TGTGCCAGCAGCCCCCATAGGGGGCTCGTGAACACCGGGGAGCTGTTTTTT. The V gene is TRBV7-9, the J gene TRBJ2-2; 7 nucleotides agree with TRBD1. The V gene end was trimmed by 5 bases and the J gene end by 1 base; junction bases not matched to a gene: 10. Germline assignment: CDR1 SEHNR and CDR2 FQNEAQ (reference sequence). This CDR3 has 17 amino acids. The full variable domain, rest sourced from reference TRBV7-9 and TRBJ2-2, is DTGVSQNPRHKITKRGQNVTFRCDPISEHNRLYWYRQTLGQGPEFLTYFQNEAQLEKSRLLSDRFSAERPKGSFSTLEIQRTEQGDSAMYLCASSPHRGLVNTGELFFGEGSRLTVL.

This chain uses TRBV11-2 with TRBJ1-2; D is perhaps TRBD1 (5 bases). Trimming removed 5 bases from V and 6 bases from J, with 16 bases in between. The germline CDR1 and CDR2 sequences are SGHAT and FQNNGV. The CDR3 has 14 residues. CDR3 nucleotides: TGTGCCAGCAGCGCCAGGGTAGCGGTTCATGGCTACACCTTC. As protein: CASSARVAVHGYTF.

This clonotype was recorded a few times. This chain uses TRBV7-2 with TRBJ2-7; the D is unclear. Germline V CDR1 and CDR2: SGHTA, FQGNSA. Trimming left V 5 bases short and J 6 bases short, with 14 bases between. This CDR3 has 13 residues. The chain's CDR3 is CASSLDTYFEQYF. CDR3 DNA: TGTGCCAGCAGCCTAGACACCTACTTCGAGCAGTACTTC.

This clonotype was observed a handful of times. The chain links TRBV4-1 to TRBJ2-5, with 10 nucleotides matching TRBD2. In germline, CDR1 is MGHRA, CDR2 YSYEKL. The CDR3 consists of 17 residues. The V gene end was trimmed by 2 bases and the J gene end by 4 bases; junction bases not matched to a gene: 10. Here the CDR3 DNA reads TGCGCCAGCAGCCAACTCCTCGGACTAGCGGAGACAGAGACCCAGTACTTC. Amino acids: CASSQLLGLAETETQYF.

This clonotype was seen just once. The V and J genes are TRBV6-1 and TRBJ1-5; the match to TRBD1 covers 8 bases. Per germline, CDR1 MNHNS and CDR2 SASEGT. The CDR3 sequence is 14 residues long. V dropped 6 bases and J dropped 4; count of bases not matched to a gene: 5. The CDR3 here is CASSARTGNQPQHF. The CDR3 DNA sequence: TGTGCCAGCAGCGCGAGGACAGGGAATCAGCCCCAGCATTTT.

This chain connects TRBV25-1 to TRBJ1-1, with D perhaps TRBD1 (6 bases). V shed 6 bases and J shed 4 bases, with 12 bases lying between them. There are 13 residues in the CDR3. Germline V gene sequence: CDR1 MGHDK, CDR2 SYGVNS. The CDR3 DNA is TGTGCCAGCAGCGACAGGATGGCCACTGAAGCTTTCTTT. Translating gives CASSDRMATEAFF.

This rearrangement joins TRBV29-1 to TRBJ2-3; 7 positions match TRBD2. Trimming removed 7 bases from V and 2 bases from J; junction bases left unmatched: 15. The germline gives CDR1 SQVTM, CDR2 ANQGSEA. This CDR3 region has 16 residues. CDR3 protein: CSGRRRGGGITDTQYF. The CDR3 region has the DNA TGCAGCGGTCGTCGGCGGGGCGGGGGAATCACAGATACGCAGTATTTT.

V and J are TRBV4-1 and TRBJ2-3; 10 bases agree with TRBD2. Germline loops: CDR1 MGHRA, CDR2 YSYEKL. The CDR3 is made up of 16 amino acids. V lost 0 bases, J lost 4 bases, and 4 bases stayed unmatched. The CDR3 DNA follows: TGCGCCAGCAGCCAAGATGAGGGGACTAGCGCAGATACGCAGTATTTT. This translates into CASSQDEGTSADTQYF.

The chain uses TRBV15 and TRBJ2-1, with D possibly called TRBD1 or TRBD2 (5 bases each). The germline V gene encodes CDR1 LNHNV and CDR2 YYDKDF (reference sequence). Trimming stripped 1 base from V and 3 bases from J, with 13 bases between. The CDR3 has 16 amino acids. The CDR3 here is CATSRVRDGVYNEQFF. CDR3 in DNA: TGTGCCACCAGCAGAGTGAGGGACGGGGTCTACAATGAGCAGTTCTTC.

This clonotype has a single count. The chain joins TRBV20-1 to TRBJ1-4, with 8 bases identical to TRBD1. The J segment lost 8 bases and the V segment lost 0 bases, leaving 8 bases of the junction unmatched. Germline CDR1 is DFQATT and CDR2 is SNEGSKA (reference sequence). The CDR3 extends over 15 amino acids. The CDR3 DNA is TGCAGTGCTAGAGATCCGCAGGGGGCGCACGAAAAACTGTTTTTT. This encodes CSARDPQGAHEKLFF.

This clonotype was picked up a small number of times. The chain employs TRBV5-1 and TRBJ1-2, with unresolved D. The V end lost 0 bases, the J end lost 4 bases, and 10 bases lay between the germline ends. Germline loops: CDR1 SGHRS, CDR2 YFSETQ. This CDR3 region has 14 residues. CDR3 coding DNA: TGCGCCAGCAGCTTGGCCGGACGAACCTATGGCTACACCTTC. Encoded protein: CASSLAGRTYGYTF.

The DNA for the CDR3 is TGCGCCAGCAGCTCCGACGGGGTGCGGGTTGACAATGAGCAGTTCTTC. It yields the protein CASSSDGVRVDNEQFF. The rearrangement uses TRBV5-1 and TRBJ2-1; possibly TRBD2 for D (5 bases). V shed 3 bases and J shed 5 bases, with 18 bases lying between them. This CDR3 region has 16 residues. Per the germline V gene, CDR1 is SGHRS and CDR2 is YFSETQ.

The chain couples TRBV24-1 to TRBJ2-1; TRBD2 matches 7 bases. Germline assignment: CDR1 KGHDR and CDR2 SFDVKD. The J segment lost 7 bases and the V segment lost 0 bases, leaving 11 bases of the junction unmatched. The CDR3 sequence is 17 residues long. The CDR3 reads CATSDLKLAGARNEQFF. In nucleotides, the CDR3 is TGTGCCACCAGTGATTTGAAGTTGGCGGGAGCGAGGAATGAGCAGTTCTTC.

This chain joins TRBV5-6 and TRBJ1-2; 7 bases fit TRBD1. The CDR3 contains 17 residues. V shed 0 bases and J 1 base; nucleotides not matched to a gene: 9. Germline loops: CDR1 SGHDT, CDR2 YYEEEE. The CDR3: CASSLVGQDSLNYGYTF. In DNA form, the CDR3 reads TGTGCCAGCAGCTTGGTCGGACAGGACTCCCTTAACTATGGCTACACCTTC.

The chain recombines TRBV29-1 with TRBJ2-1; 8 bases map to TRBD1. This CDR3 contains 15 residues. Trimming took 5 bases from V and 5 from J; bases not matched to a gene: 11. Germline V gives CDR1 SQVTM, CDR2 ANQGSEA. CDR3 region: CSVFRTGLNDNEQFF. The CDR3 coding sequence is TGCAGCGTTTTCCGGACAGGGCTAAACGACAATGAGCAGTTCTTC.

The V gene is TRBV29-1, the J gene TRBJ1-1; D not certain. The CDR3 has 13 amino acids. The germline V gene has CDR1 SQVTM and CDR2 ANQGSEA. The V end was cut by 6 bases, the J end by 0 bases, with 11 bases between. This CDR3 is CSVQVSLNTEAFF. CDR3 DNA: TGCAGCGTGCAGGTATCCCTGAACACTGAAGCTTTCTTT.